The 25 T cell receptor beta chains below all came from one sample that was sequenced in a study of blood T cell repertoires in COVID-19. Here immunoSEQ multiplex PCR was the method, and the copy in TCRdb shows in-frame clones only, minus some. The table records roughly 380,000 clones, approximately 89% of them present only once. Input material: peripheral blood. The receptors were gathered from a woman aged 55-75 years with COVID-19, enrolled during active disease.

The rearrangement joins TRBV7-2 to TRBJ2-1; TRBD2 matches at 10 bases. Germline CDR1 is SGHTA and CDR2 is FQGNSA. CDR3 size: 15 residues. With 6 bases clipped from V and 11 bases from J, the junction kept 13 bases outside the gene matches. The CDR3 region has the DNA TGTGCCAGCAGATTCAGCGGGGGGGATAAAAAGCAGCAGTTCTTC. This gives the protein CASRFSGGDKKQQFF.

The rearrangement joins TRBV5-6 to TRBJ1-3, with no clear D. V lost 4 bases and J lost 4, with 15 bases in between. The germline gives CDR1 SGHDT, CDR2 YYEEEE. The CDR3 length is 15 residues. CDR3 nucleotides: TGTGCCAGCAGCCACGGTCTACCGGGAGGAAACACCATATATTTT. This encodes CASSHGLPGGNTIYF.

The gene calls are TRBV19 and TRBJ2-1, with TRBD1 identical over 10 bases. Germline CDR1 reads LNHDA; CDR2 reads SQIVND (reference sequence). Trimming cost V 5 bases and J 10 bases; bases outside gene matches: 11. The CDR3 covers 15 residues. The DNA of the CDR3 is TGTGCCAGTAGTGATCTAGGACAGGGGGGTTGGGAGCAGTTCTTC. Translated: CASSDLGQGGWEQFF.

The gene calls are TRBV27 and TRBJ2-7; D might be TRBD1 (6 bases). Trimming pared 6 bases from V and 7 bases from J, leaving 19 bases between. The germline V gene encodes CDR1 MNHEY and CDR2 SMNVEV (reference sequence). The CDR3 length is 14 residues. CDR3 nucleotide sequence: TGTGCCAGCAGGGAGTCGGACAGCCATCCGGAGCAGTACTTC. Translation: CASRESDSHPEQYF.

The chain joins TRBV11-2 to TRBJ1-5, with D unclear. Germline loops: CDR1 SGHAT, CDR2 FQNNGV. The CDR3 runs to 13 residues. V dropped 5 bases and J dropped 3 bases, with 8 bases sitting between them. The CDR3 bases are TGTGCCAGCAGCCAACAATACAATCAGCCCCAGCATTTT. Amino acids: CASSQQYNQPQHF.

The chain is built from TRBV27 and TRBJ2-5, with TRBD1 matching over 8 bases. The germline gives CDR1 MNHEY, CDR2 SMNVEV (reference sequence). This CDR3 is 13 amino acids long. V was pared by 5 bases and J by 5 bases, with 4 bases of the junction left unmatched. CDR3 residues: CASSQDRAETQYF. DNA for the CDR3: TGTGCCAGCAGTCAGGACAGGGCGGAGACCCAGTACTTC.

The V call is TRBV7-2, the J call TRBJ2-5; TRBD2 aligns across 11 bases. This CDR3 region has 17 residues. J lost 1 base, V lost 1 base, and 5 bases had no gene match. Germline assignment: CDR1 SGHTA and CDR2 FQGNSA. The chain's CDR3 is CASSLGASGGSQETQYF. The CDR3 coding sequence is TGTGCCAGCAGCTTAGGCGCTAGCGGGGGGTCCCAAGAGACCCAGTACTTC. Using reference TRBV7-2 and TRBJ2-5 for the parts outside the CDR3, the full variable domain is GAGVSQSPSNKVTEKGKDVELRCDPISGHTALYWYRQSLGQGLEFLIYFQGNSAPDKSGLPSDRFSAERTGGSVSTLTIQRTQQEDSAVYLCASSLGASGGSQETQYFGPGTRLLVL.

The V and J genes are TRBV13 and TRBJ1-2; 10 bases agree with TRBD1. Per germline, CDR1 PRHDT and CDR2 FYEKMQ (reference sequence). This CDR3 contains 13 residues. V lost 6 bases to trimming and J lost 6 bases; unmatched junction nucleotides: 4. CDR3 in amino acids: CASRRTGGDGYTF. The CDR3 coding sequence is TGTGCCAGCAGAAGGACAGGGGGGGATGGCTACACCTTC.

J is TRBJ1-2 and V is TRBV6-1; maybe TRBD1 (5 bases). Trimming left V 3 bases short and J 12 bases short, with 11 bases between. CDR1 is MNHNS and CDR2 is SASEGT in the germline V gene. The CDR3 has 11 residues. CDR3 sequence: CASSDGTRDTF. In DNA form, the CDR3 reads TGTGCCAGCAGTGACGGGACTAGGGACACCTTC.

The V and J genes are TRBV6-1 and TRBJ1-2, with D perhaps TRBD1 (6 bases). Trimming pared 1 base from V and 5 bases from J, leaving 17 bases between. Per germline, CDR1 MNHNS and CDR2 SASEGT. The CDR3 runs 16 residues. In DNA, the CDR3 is TGTGCCAGCAGTGAAGGGCTCCCCAGGGGCGGGTATGGCTACACCTTC. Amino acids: CASSEGLPRGGYGYTF.

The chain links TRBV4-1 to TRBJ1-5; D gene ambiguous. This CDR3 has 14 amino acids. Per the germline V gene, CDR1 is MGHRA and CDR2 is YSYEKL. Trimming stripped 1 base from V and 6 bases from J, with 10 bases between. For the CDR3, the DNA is TGCGCCAGCAGCCAAGGCCGGGTGGCTCAGCCCCAGCATTTT. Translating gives CASSQGRVAQPQHF.

CDR3 DNA sequence: TGTGCCAGCAGCGTGAGTCAGGCTAGCACAGATACGCAGTATTTT. It yields the protein CASSVSQASTDTQYF. The chain is built from TRBV12-1 and TRBJ2-3; TRBD1, the D gene given by the table, was not confirmed from the DNA. TRBV12-1 has pseudogene status. This CDR3 has 15 amino acids.

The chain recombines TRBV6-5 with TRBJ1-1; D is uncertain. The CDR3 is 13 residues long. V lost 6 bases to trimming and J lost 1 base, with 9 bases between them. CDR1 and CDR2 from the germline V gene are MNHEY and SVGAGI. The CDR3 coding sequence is TGTGCCAGCAGAAGATACAAGAACACTGAAGCTTTCTTT. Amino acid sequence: CASRRYKNTEAFF.

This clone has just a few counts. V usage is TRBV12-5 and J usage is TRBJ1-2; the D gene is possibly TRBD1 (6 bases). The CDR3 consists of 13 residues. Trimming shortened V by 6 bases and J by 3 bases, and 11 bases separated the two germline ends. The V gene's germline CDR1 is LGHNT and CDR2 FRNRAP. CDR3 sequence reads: CASGTQGYYGYTF. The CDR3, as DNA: TGTGCTAGTGGCACACAGGGTTACTATGGCTACACCTTC.

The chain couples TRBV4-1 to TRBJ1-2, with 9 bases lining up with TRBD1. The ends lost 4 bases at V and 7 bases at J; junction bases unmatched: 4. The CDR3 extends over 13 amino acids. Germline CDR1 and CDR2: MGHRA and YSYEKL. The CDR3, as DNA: TGCGCCAGCAGCCCAGGGACAGGGAGTGGCTACACCTTC. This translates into CASSPGTGSGYTF.

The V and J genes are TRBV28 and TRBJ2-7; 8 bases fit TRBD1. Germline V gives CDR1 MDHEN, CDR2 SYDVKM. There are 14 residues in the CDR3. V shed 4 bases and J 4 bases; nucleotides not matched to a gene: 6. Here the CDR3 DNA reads TGTGCCAGCAGTTCACCCGGGACAGGATACGAGCAGTACTTC. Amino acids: CASSSPGTGYEQYF.

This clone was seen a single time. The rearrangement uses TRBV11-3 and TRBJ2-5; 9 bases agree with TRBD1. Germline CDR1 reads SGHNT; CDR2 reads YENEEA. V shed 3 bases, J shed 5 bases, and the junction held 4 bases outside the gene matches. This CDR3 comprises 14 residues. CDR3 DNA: TGTGCCAGCAGCTTTGAGACAGGGGGGGAGACCCAGTACTTC. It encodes CASSFETGGETQYF. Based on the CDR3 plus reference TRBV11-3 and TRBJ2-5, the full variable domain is EAGVVQSPRYKIIEKKQPVAFWCNPISGHNTLYWYLQNLGQGPELLIRYENEEAVDDSQLPKDRFSAERLKGVDSTLKIQPAELGDSAVYLCASSFETGGETQYFGPGTRLLVL.

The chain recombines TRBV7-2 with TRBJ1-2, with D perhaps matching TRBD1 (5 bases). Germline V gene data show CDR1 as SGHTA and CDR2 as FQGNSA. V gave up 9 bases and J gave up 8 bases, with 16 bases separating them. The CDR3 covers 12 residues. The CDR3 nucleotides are TGTGCCAGACGCCCAGGGATCGGAGGCTACACCTTC. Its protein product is CARRPGIGGYTF.

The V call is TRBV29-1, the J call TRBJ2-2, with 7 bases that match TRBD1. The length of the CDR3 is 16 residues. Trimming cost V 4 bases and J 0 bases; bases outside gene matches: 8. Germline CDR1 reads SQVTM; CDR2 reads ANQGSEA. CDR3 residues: CSVGTGSRPNTGELFF. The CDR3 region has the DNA TGCAGCGTTGGGACAGGCTCACGTCCGAACACCGGGGAGCTGTTTTTT.

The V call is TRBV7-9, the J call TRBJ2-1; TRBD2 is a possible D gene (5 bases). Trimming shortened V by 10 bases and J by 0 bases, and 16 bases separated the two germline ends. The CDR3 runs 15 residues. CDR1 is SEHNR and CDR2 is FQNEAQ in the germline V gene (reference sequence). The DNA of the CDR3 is TGTGCCATCCAGAGGCGGGCGTACTCCTACAATGAGCAGTTCTTC. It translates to CAIQRRAYSYNEQFF.

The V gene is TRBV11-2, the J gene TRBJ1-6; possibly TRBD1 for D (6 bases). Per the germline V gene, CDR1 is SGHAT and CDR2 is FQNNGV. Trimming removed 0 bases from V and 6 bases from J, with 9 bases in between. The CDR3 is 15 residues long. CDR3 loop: CASSLDYRVNSPLHF. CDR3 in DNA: TGTGCCAGCAGCTTAGACTACAGGGTTAATTCACCCCTCCACTTT.

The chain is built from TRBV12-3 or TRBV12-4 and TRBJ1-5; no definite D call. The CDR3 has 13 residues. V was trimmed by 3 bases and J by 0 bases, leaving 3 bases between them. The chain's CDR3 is CASSFHSNQPQHF. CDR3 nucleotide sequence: TGTGCCAGCAGTTTCCATAGCAATCAGCCCCAGCATTTT.

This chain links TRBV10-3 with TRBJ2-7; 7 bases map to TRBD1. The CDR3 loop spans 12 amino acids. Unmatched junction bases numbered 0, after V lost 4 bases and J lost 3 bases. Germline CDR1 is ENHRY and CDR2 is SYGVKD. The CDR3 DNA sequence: TGTGCCATCAGTGGGGACAGCTACGAGCAGTACTTC. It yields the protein CAISGDSYEQYF.

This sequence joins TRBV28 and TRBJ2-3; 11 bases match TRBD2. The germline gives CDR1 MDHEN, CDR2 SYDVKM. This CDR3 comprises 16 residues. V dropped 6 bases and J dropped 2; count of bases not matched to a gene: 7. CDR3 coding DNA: TGTGCCAGCAGCCCGGGACTAGCGGAGCACACAGATACGCAGTATTTT. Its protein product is CASSPGLAEHTDTQYF.

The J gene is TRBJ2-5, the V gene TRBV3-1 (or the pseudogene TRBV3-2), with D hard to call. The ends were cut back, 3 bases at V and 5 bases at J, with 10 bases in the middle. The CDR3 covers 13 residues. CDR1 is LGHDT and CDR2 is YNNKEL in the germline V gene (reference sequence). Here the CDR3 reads CASSQRAEETQYF. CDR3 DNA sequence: TGTGCCAGCAGCCAGAGAGCTGAGGAGACCCAGTACTTC.